This TCR beta chain is from a study of CD8 T cells in Susac syndrome. The study sequenced TCR beta in blood CD8+ and CD4+ T cells. Treatment-naive patients with stable or active relapsing-remitting disease were the multiple sclerosis controls. CD8+ and CD4+ T cells were negatively isolated; TEMRA cells were FACS-enriched. This CDR3 spans 18 amino acids. J was trimmed by 6 bases and V by 4 bases; bases with no gene match: 19. CDR1 SGDLS and CDR2 YYNGEE come from the germline V gene. cDNA came from approximately 0.5 to 1 ug RNA primed by random hexamers. It was immunoSEQ multiplex PCR that amplified TCR beta CDR3 across 54 Vbeta and 13 Jbeta. TCRdb reprocessed the immunoSEQ multiplex PCR reads via MiXCR and lists one record per CDR3 protein. The sample has fewer than 350,000 distinct CDR3 sequences; about 91% are singletons.

The chain carries TRBV9 and TRBJ2-7; 10 bases fit TRBD1. The specimen was CD4+ T cells from PBMCs. This receptor was identified in a human donor with multiple sclerosis. The CDR3 here is CASSSRPGTGAVVGEQYF. The CDR3 nucleotides read TGTGCCAGCAGCTCCCGTCCCGGGACAGGGGCGGTGGTCGGCGAGCAGTACTTC.